One T cell receptor (beta chain) is described in this entry. This entry comes from a study of blood T cell repertoires in COVID-19. Study-level background: The analysed material was cDNA or gDNA that came from T cells, B-cell-depleted T cells, or PBMCs.

The assay was immunoSEQ multiplex PCR, and TCRdb's table has in-frame clones only and misses some. The repertoire has 260,000 or so clones, about nine tenths of them found once; the top ten carry 2.5% to 3%. This CDR3 contains 17 residues. Germline lookup yields CDR1 SGHRS and CDR2 YFSETQ. Trimming left V 0 bases short and J 0 bases short, with 13 bases between. Clinical history reported by participants formed the basis on which cohorts were assigned. This chain links TRBV5-1 with TRBJ1-3; D is perhaps TRBD1 (6 bases). Source material: PBMCs or T cells enriched from blood (not recorded which). This TCR was sampled from a woman aged 25-40 years with acute COVID-19. In DNA form, the CDR3 reads TGCGCCAGCAGCTTGGCCCAGGGGCCCTCCTCTGGAAACACCATATATTTT. It codes for CASSLAQGPSSGNTIYF.